The 28 T cell receptor beta chains below come from one sample, sequenced in a study of blood T cell repertoires in COVID-19. Generated by immunoSEQ multiplex PCR, the TCRdb table keeps only in-frame clones and is missing some. In the table there are about 140,000 clones, 80% to 85% of which are singletons. The sample was peripheral blood. Every receptor here comes from a human donor in a cohort sampled during active COVID-19.

The chain recombines TRBV18 with TRBJ1-5; 8 nucleotides line up with TRBD1. The CDR3 has 14 amino acids. The germline CDR1 and CDR2 sequences are KGHSH and LQKENI. With V trimmed by 5 bases and J by 9 bases, 9 bases remained unmatched. CDR3 region: CASSSEQGGTPQHF. The CDR3 DNA reads TGTGCCAGCTCATCGGAACAGGGGGGCACGCCCCAGCATTTT.

The rearrangement links TRBV5-1 to TRBJ2-5, with 10 bases lining up with TRBD1. The CDR3 is 15 residues long. V dropped 3 bases and J dropped 1; count of bases not matched to a gene: 3. The germline V gene encodes CDR1 SGHRS and CDR2 YFSETQ. The CDR3 region has the DNA TGCGCCAGCAGCTGGACAGGGGGGGGCCAAGAGACCCAGTACTTC. Residues: CASSWTGGGQETQYF.

The CDR3 sequence is CATSESRGPGETQYF. In DNA, the CDR3 is TGTGCCACCAGTGAGAGCAGGGGGCCGGGGGAAACCCAGTACTTC. V usage is TRBV24-1 and J usage is TRBJ2-5, with TRBD1 matching 8 bases. V dropped 4 bases and J dropped 8; count of bases not matched to a gene: 11. In germline, CDR1 is KGHDR, CDR2 SFDVKD. This CDR3 region has 15 residues.

The J gene is TRBJ1-1, the V gene TRBV13; D gene unclear. The CDR3 is 13 residues long. V was trimmed by 8 bases and J by 6 bases, leaving 16 bases between them. The germline gives CDR1 PRHDT, CDR2 FYEKMQ (reference sequence). The CDR3 nucleotides read TGTGCCAGCCTCGAGAGGCCTTGGGCTGAAGCTTTCTTT. Translating gives CASLERPWAEAFF.

The genes are TRBV5-1 and TRBJ2-1; 14 nucleotides align to TRBD2. V shed 4 bases, J shed 10 bases, and the junction held 10 bases outside the gene matches. The CDR3 sequence is 16 residues long. Germline CDR1 SGHRS, CDR2 YFSETQ. CDR3 sequence (DNA): TGCGCCAGCAGCCGCGGACTAGCGGGGGGCCCGGGAGAGCAGTTCTTC. This encodes CASSRGLAGGPGEQFF.

The chain links TRBV5-8 to TRBJ2-1; D gene unclear. The germline V and J ends were trimmed by 0 bases and 4 bases, with 11 bases remaining between them. This CDR3 is built from 15 residues. Germline V CDR1 and CDR2: SGHTS, YDEGEE. CDR3 sequence reads: CASSLARIAYNEQFF. The CDR3 DNA sequence: TGTGCCAGCAGCTTGGCCCGAATAGCTTACAATGAGCAGTTCTTC.

V is TRBV12-5 and J is TRBJ1-1; the D gene is possibly TRBD1 (5 bases). Germline V CDR1 and CDR2: LGHNT, FRNRAP. The CDR3 sequence is 13 residues long. Trimming took 4 bases from V and 1 from J, leaving 7 bases between them. This CDR3 is CASGSGGNTEAFF. DNA of the CDR3: TGTGCTAGTGGTTCCGGGGGGAACACTGAAGCTTTCTTT.

On this clone: One end of the junction fails to match germline, which may point to a read error. V is TRBV20-1 and J is TRBJ1-1, with unresolved D. The V gene's germline CDR1 is DFQATT and CDR2 SNEGSKA (reference sequence). The CDR3 is 10 residues long. The CDR3 region has the DNA TGCAGTGCTGGAGAAAGAGGAGCTTTCTTT. The encoded protein is CSAGERGAFF.

The J gene is TRBJ2-1, the V gene TRBV5-1, with 7 bases identical to TRBD2. CDR3 length: 15 amino acids. Germline lookup yields CDR1 SGHRS and CDR2 YFSETQ. The junction had 11 bases not matched to a gene; V was cut back by 2 bases and J by 9 bases. The CDR3 loop reads CASSFGGSRLGEQFF. CDR3 nucleotide sequence: TGCGCCAGCAGCTTCGGGGGGTCACGACTTGGTGAGCAGTTCTTC.

The V gene is TRBV10-2, the J gene TRBJ2-3; possible D gene TRBD1, 5 bases. The CDR3 extends over 13 amino acids. V was shortened by 4 bases and J by 4 bases, with 9 bases between the two germline ends. From germline, CDR1 is WSHSY and CDR2 SAAADI. This CDR3 reads CASSVQGPDTQYF. Written as DNA, the CDR3 is TGCGCCAGCAGTGTCCAGGGTCCAGATACGCAGTATTTT.

This chain joins TRBV5-5 and TRBJ2-3; 9 nucleotides agree with TRBD2. V lost 0 bases and J lost 0; bases outside the gene matches: 2. This CDR3 contains 16 residues. Germline V gives CDR1 SGHKS, CDR2 YYEKEE (reference sequence). This CDR3 is CASSLGGTSSTDTQYF. Written as DNA, the CDR3 is TGTGCCAGCAGCTTGGGGGGGACTAGCAGCACAGATACGCAGTATTTT.

The chain uses TRBV5-1 and TRBJ2-5; D is possibly TRBD2 (6 bases). This CDR3 is built from 16 residues. Deletions cut 1 base from V and 2 bases from J, with 15 bases between. Germline V gives CDR1 SGHRS, CDR2 YFSETQ. The CDR3 spells CASSLLVAEPQETQYF. The DNA for the CDR3 is TGCGCCAGCAGCTTGTTGGTAGCGGAGCCTCAAGAGACCCAGTACTTC.

This sequence joins TRBV27 and TRBJ2-7; D is unresolved. Deletions cut 6 bases from V and 0 bases from J, with 12 bases between. Germline CDR1 is MNHEY and CDR2 is SMNVEV (reference sequence). The CDR3 extends over 14 amino acids. Here the CDR3 reads CASRPNPGSYEQYF. In DNA, the CDR3 is TGTGCCAGCAGACCAAATCCAGGCTCCTACGAGCAGTACTTC.

The genes are TRBV10-3 and TRBJ1-5; no definite D call. CDR1 ENHRY and CDR2 SYGVKD come from the germline V gene. The germline V and J ends were trimmed by 3 bases and 0 bases, with 6 bases remaining between them. The length of the CDR3 is 14 residues. The CDR3 region has the DNA TGTGCCATCAGTGACACTTATAGCAATCAGCCCCAGCATTTT. Translation gives CAISDTYSNQPQHF.

This chain links TRBV6-5 with TRBJ1-6; no definite D call. CDR3 size: 12 residues. Trimming removed 6 bases from V and 13 bases from J, with 13 bases in between. CDR1 is MNHEY, CDR2 SVGAGI, per germline. CDR3 region: CASSLSGSPLHF. DNA of the CDR3: TGTGCCAGCAGCCTCAGTGGTTCGCCCCTCCACTTT.

This chain joins TRBV18 and TRBJ1-2; a possible D gene is TRBD1 (6 bases). V lost 8 bases and J 1 base, leaving 8 bases between the germline ends. Per germline, CDR1 KGHSH and CDR2 LQKENI. The CDR3 consists of 12 residues. CDR3 loop: CASKGDNYGYTF. DNA for the CDR3: TGTGCCAGCAAGGGGGATAACTATGGCTACACCTTC.

This clone was detected once. The chain employs TRBV6-6 and TRBJ1-4; D unclear. The V end lost 2 bases, the J end lost 3 bases, and 7 bases lay between the germline ends. Germline CDR1 reads MNHNY; CDR2 reads SVGAGI (reference sequence). The CDR3 covers 14 residues. CDR3 DNA: TGTGCCAGCAGTTACGGGCAGGCTAATGAAAAACTGTTTTTT. Translating it yields CASSYGQANEKLFF.

This clone was seen more than once but under ten times. The chain links TRBV7-3 to TRBJ2-5, with TRBD1 as a possible D gene (5 bases). This CDR3 spans 15 amino acids. The ends were cut back, 1 base at V and 5 bases at J, with 14 bases in the middle. From germline, CDR1 is SGHTA and CDR2 FQGTGA. The CDR3 loop reads CASSLMGQVGETQYF. The DNA of the CDR3 is TGTGCCAGCAGCTTAATGGGGCAGGTAGGGGAGACCCAGTACTTC.

V and J are TRBV5-4 and TRBJ1-1; perhaps TRBD1 as D (6 bases). Germline-derived CDR1 and CDR2 are SGHNT and YYREEE (reference sequence). Trimming pared 5 bases from V and 4 bases from J, leaving 15 bases between. The CDR3 totals 14 residues. In nucleotides, the CDR3 is TGTGCCAGCAGAACCGGGACAAGGATCACTGAAGCTTTCTTT. Protein product: CASRTGTRITEAFF. The full variable domain, rest sourced from reference TRBV5-4 and TRBJ1-1, is ETGVTQSPTHLIKTRGQQVTLRCSSQSGHNTVSWYQQALGQGPQFIFQYYREEENGRGNFPPRFSGLQFPNYSSELNVNALELDDSALYLCASRTGTRITEAFFGQGTRLTVV.

The chain recombines TRBV11-2 with TRBJ2-7; D is possibly TRBD1 (7 bases). V shed 3 bases and J shed 6 bases, with 12 bases lying between them. The germline V gene has CDR1 SGHAT and CDR2 FQNNGV. The length of the CDR3 is 13 residues. In nucleotides, the CDR3 is TGTGCCAGCAGCTTGGACTACAGGGGCGAGCAGTACTTC. Translation gives CASSLDYRGEQYF. Variable domain in full (rest from reference TRBV11-2 and TRBJ2-7): EAGVAQSPRYKIIEKRQSVAFWCNPISGHATLYWYQQILGQGPKLLIQFQNNGVVDDSQLPKDRFSAERLKGVDSTLKIQPAKLEDSAVYLCASSLDYRGEQYFGPGTRLTVT.

This clone has only a few counts. One end of the junction does not line up with germline, which may come from a read error. The chain couples TRBV7-7 to TRBJ1-5, with D unclear. The germline gives CDR1 SSHAT, CDR2 FNYEAQ (reference sequence). This CDR3 is 18 amino acids long. This chain's CDR3 is CASSLARTPKDGNQPQHF. Here the CDR3 DNA reads TGTGCTAGCAGCTTAGCCCGGACTCCTAAAGACGGCAATCAGCCCCAGCATTTT. Supplemented by reference TRBV7-7 and TRBJ1-5, the full variable domain reads GAGVSQSPRYKVTKRGQDVTLRCDPISSHATLYWYQQALGQGPEFLTYFNYEAQPDKSGLPSDRFSAERPEGSISTLTIQRTEQRDSAMYRCASSLARTPKDGNQPQHFGDGTRLSIL.

V usage is TRBV11-2 and J usage is TRBJ2-7; perhaps TRBD1 as D (6 bases). The CDR3 is 13 amino acids. Looked up from germline, CDR1 is SGHAT and CDR2 is FQNNGV. V was pared by 5 bases and J by 3 bases, with 11 bases between. CDR3 amino acids: CASSAGTLYEQYF. CDR3 coding DNA: TGTGCCAGCAGCGCCGGGACACTCTACGAGCAGTACTTC.

The chain recombines TRBV4-1 with TRBJ2-4; 16 bases line up with TRBD2. Trimming at V came to 4 bases and at J to 1 base, leaving 4 bases not matched to a gene. There are 18 residues in the CDR3. The germline gives CDR1 MGHRA, CDR2 YSYEKL. The CDR3 reads CASSPGLAGGLAKNIQYF. The CDR3 DNA reads as TGCGCCAGCAGCCCGGGACTAGCGGGGGGGTTGGCCAAAAACATTCAGTACTTC.

The chain links TRBV4-2 to TRBJ1-1; the D is unclear. V dropped 0 bases and J dropped 1 base, with 12 bases sitting between them. The CDR3 is 16 amino acids. Germline-derived CDR1 and CDR2 are LGHNA and YNFKEQ. For the CDR3, the DNA is TGTGCCAGCAGCCAAGATCGAGGCAGACGGAACACTGAAGCTTTCTTT. This encodes CASSQDRGRRNTEAFF.

The chain couples TRBV5-5 to TRBJ1-6; no clear D gene. CDR1 and CDR2 from the germline V gene are SGHKS and YYEKEE (reference sequence). There are 15 residues in the CDR3. V lost 3 bases, J lost 7 bases, and 14 bases lay in between. The CDR3 region is CASSSLAGINSPLHF. In nucleotides, the CDR3 is TGTGCCAGCAGCTCCCTCGCGGGGATAAATTCACCCCTCCACTTT.

The chain combines TRBV28 with TRBJ2-7; D may be TRBD1 (6 bases). Germline CDR1 and CDR2: MDHEN and SYDVKM. The germline V and J ends were trimmed by 2 bases and 9 bases, with 17 bases remaining between them. This CDR3 has 14 residues. The CDR3 reads CASSLIRGLEGQYF. The CDR3 DNA reads TGTGCCAGCAGTTTAATCAGGGGTTTGGAAGGGCAGTACTTC.

The chain recombines TRBV18 with TRBJ2-7; possible D gene TRBD2, 7 bases. The CDR3 sequence is 15 residues long. The V gene lost 1 base and the J gene lost 0 bases, with 10 bases spanning the gap. Germline V gene sequence: CDR1 KGHSH, CDR2 LQKENI. The CDR3 is CASSPQGGSSYEQYF. The DNA for the CDR3 is TGTGCCAGCTCACCACAGGGGGGGAGCTCCTACGAGCAGTACTTC.

This sequence joins TRBV2 and TRBJ2-1; TRBD2 agrees at 8 bases. The CDR3 totals 16 residues. Germline-derived CDR1 and CDR2 are SNHLY and FYNNEI. V lost 5 bases to trimming and J lost 4 bases; unmatched junction nucleotides: 10. CDR3 nucleotides: TGTGCCAGCAGTCGGCAGCTAGCGGGTTATTACAATGAGCAGTTCTTC. Its protein product is CASSRQLAGYYNEQFF. The full variable domain, in which reference TRBV2 and TRBJ2-1 provide the parts outside the CDR3, is EPEVTQTPSHQVTQMGQEVILRCVPISNHLYFYWYRQILGQKVEFLVSFYNNEISEKSEIFDDQFSVERPDGSNFTLKIRSTKLEDSAMYFCASSRQLAGYYNEQFFGPGTRLTVL.